Below, 26 T cell receptor beta chains from the same sample are listed, as sequenced in a study of T-cell memory formation after mild COVID-19 (dated by TCRdb to the early 2020s). The library was prepared using 5' RACE. Sequenced using an Illumina NovaSeq 6000. Using fastp trimming at Q25 and MiXCR clonotype assembly, TCRdb reanalyzed the public sequencing data and kept in-frame beta chains. CDR3 protein sequences are deduplicated, and each keeps its most common genes and DNA. A total of roughly 16,000 distinct CDR3 sequences appear in this sample, approximately 23% of them only once. The ten largest clones represent approximately 60% of the sample. Sequencing was done on a sample of PBMCs or a T cell subset sorted from them (not recorded which). These receptors originate from a man between 18 and 35 years old who had mild COVID-19 (a few samples of this study predate the infection). The sample titles of this study are shuffled in the database, so cell type and time point are left out; the donor was told from shared clones.

This clonotype appeared many times. This chain joins TRBV7-2 and TRBJ1-2; 7 nucleotides match TRBD1. The CDR3 length is 16 residues. CDR1 and CDR2 from the germline V gene are SGHTA and FQGNSA. Losses at the gene ends were 6 bases for V and 4 bases for J; bases not matched to a gene: 14. In DNA, the CDR3 is TGTGCCAGCAGACAGGGGTGGGCAGGGGCCCGCTATGGCTACACCTTC. Translation gives CASRQGWAGARYGYTF.

In the case of this clonotype: A read error is possible here, since a much larger clone lies one base away. The rearrangement uses TRBV11-1 and TRBJ2-6, with 11 bases fitting TRBD1. Germline V gene sequence: CDR1 SGHAT, CDR2 FQDESV (reference sequence). The CDR3 consists of 17 residues. This chain's CDR3 is CASSSWDRGSGANVMTF. The CDR3 DNA reads TGTGCCAGCAGCTCCTGGGACAGGGGGTCTGGGGCCAACGTCATGACTTTC. The full variable domain, its missing parts supplied by reference TRBV11-1 and TRBJ2-6, is EAEVAQSPRYKITEKSQAVAFWCDPISGHATLYWYRQILGQGPELLVQFQDESVVDDSQLPKDRFSAERLKGVDSTLKIQPAELGDSAMYLCASSSWDRGSGANVMTFGAGSRLTVL.

This clonotype was found a few times. The chain combines TRBV11-1 with TRBJ2-3, with 9 bases fitting TRBD2. V trimming: 3 bases; J trimming: 4 bases; junction bases outside the gene matches: 5. This CDR3 contains 15 residues. Germline CDR1 reads SGHAT; CDR2 reads FQDESV (reference sequence). The CDR3 DNA reads as TGTGCCAGCAGCTTGGCGGGGGGGCCATCAGATACGCAGTATTTT. The encoded protein is CASSLAGGPSDTQYF.

This clonotype occurred many times. The J gene is TRBJ1-1, the V gene TRBV24-1; no definite D call. V gave up 4 bases and J gave up 2 bases, with 7 bases separating them. The length of the CDR3 is 13 residues. Germline values: CDR1 KGHDR, CDR2 SFDVKD. CDR3 amino acids: CATSDIENTEAFF. DNA for the CDR3: TGTGCCACCAGTGACATCGAAAACACTGAAGCTTTCTTT.

This clonotype was found many times. V usage is TRBV11-2 and J usage is TRBJ2-1; 8 bases are a match to TRBD1. From germline, CDR1 is SGHAT and CDR2 FQNNGV. This CDR3 comprises 16 residues. J lost 10 bases, V lost 2 bases, and 13 bases had no gene match. In DNA form, the CDR3 reads TGTGCCAGCAGCTTAACCCTAGACAGGGGACAAGAGGAGCAGTTCTTC. This sequence encodes CASSLTLDRGQEEQFF.

The table lists this clonotype with many counts. The chain employs TRBV7-2 and TRBJ2-1; TRBD2 might be the D (6 bases). Germline loops: CDR1 SGHTA, CDR2 FQGNSA. Trimming shortened V by 5 bases and J by 4 bases, and 12 bases separated the two germline ends. The CDR3 runs to 14 residues. The DNA of the CDR3 is TGTGCCAGCAGCCCGCCGGAGGGGTACAATGAGCAGTTCTTC. Its translation: CASSPPEGYNEQFF.

This clonotype was observed at least ten times. The chain carries TRBV27 and TRBJ2-2, with TRBD1 identical over 9 bases. V lost 6 bases and J lost 7; bases outside the gene matches: 21. This CDR3 has 19 residues. The V gene's germline CDR1 is MNHEY and CDR2 SMNVEV (reference sequence). The CDR3 region has the DNA TGTGCCAGCAGGAGGGGAGGACAGGGGTTCGGGAGAAGGATCGGGGAGCTGTTTTTT. Encoded protein: CASRRGGQGFGRRIGELFF.

This clonotype was seen more than once but under ten times. The chain has TRBV15 and TRBJ2-3; D is unclear. This CDR3 comprises 14 residues. CDR1 is LNHNV and CDR2 is YYDKDF in the germline V gene (reference sequence). V lost 4 bases, J lost 2 bases, and 10 bases lay in between. CDR3 in amino acids: CATSKGGDTDTQYF. The CDR3, as DNA: TGTGCCACCAGCAAGGGCGGAGACACAGATACGCAGTATTTT.

The rearrangement links TRBV29-1 to TRBJ2-7; 8 bases map to TRBD1. The CDR3 totals 14 residues. Germline V lookup: CDR1 SQVTM, CDR2 ANQGSEA. V lost 6 bases to trimming and J lost 4 bases; unmatched junction nucleotides: 11. CDR3 region: CSVSRGLDIYEQYF. CDR3 DNA: TGCAGCGTGTCCAGGGGGCTCGATATATACGAGCAGTACTTC.

In its sample, this clonotype was seen a few times. The chain carries TRBV4-1 and TRBJ2-7; perhaps TRBD2 as D (5 bases). Trimming cost V 1 base and J 1 base, with 20 bases left between them. The CDR3 is 18 residues long. Germline V gene sequence: CDR1 MGHRA, CDR2 YSYEKL. The CDR3 coding sequence is TGCGCCAGCAGCCAAGTGGCCCGGGATAGTCTTCCTTCCTACGAGCAGTACTTC. It codes for CASSQVARDSLPSYEQYF.

The CDR3, as DNA: TGCAGTGCTAATAGACAGGGGGCTGGATATGGCTACACCTTC. As protein: CSANRQGAGYGYTF. V usage is TRBV20-1 and J usage is TRBJ1-2; 10 positions agree with TRBD1. The V gene's germline CDR1 is DFQATT and CDR2 SNEGSKA (reference sequence). The CDR3 totals 14 residues. V lost 4 bases to trimming and J lost 5 bases; unmatched junction nucleotides: 7.

This clonotype was counted at least ten times. This chain joins TRBV14 and TRBJ2-2; D uncertain. Between the trimmed V and J ends, which lost 4 bases and 1 base, there was a span of 16 bases. This CDR3 comprises 17 residues. Germline CDR1 is SGHDN and CDR2 is FVKESK. The chain's CDR3 is CASSRFYNLGNTGELFF. CDR3 DNA sequence: TGTGCCAGCAGCCGATTCTATAACCTTGGGAACACCGGGGAGCTGTTTTTT.

The genes are TRBV5-1 and TRBJ2-1, with unresolved D. The CDR3 spans 14 residues. The germline gives CDR1 SGHRS, CDR2 YFSETQ. V was trimmed by 1 base and J by 6 bases, leaving 11 bases between them. CDR3 sequence: CASSLRSTSNEQFF. CDR3 sequence (DNA): TGCGCCAGCAGCTTGCGTAGCACGTCCAATGAGCAGTTCTTC.

The table lists this clonotype with many counts. The chain's CDR3 is CASSRGRGVYEKLFF. Here the CDR3 DNA reads TGTGCCAGCAGCCGCGGCCGGGGGGTTTATGAAAAACTGTTTTTT. The chain employs TRBV13 and TRBJ1-4; possibly TRBD1 for D (5 bases). The germline V gene encodes CDR1 PRHDT and CDR2 FYEKMQ (reference sequence). The V end was cut by 5 bases, the J end by 6 bases, with 16 bases between. The CDR3 contains 15 residues. Supplemented by reference TRBV13 and TRBJ1-4, the full variable domain reads AAGVIQSPRHLIKEKRETATLKCYPIPRHDTVYWYQQGPGQDPQFLISFYEKMQSDKGSIPDRFSAQQFSDYHSELNMSSLELGDSALYFCASSRGRGVYEKLFFGSGTQLSVL.

The sample holds a few counts of this clonotype. The chain employs TRBV12-3 or TRBV12-4 and TRBJ1-4; the D gene is possibly TRBD1 (5 bases). Deletions cut 8 bases from V and 7 bases from J, with 14 bases between. The CDR3 covers 13 residues. The CDR3 DNA is TGTGCCAGCGGGGGGATGTTGGGTGAAAAACTGTTTTTT. This sequence encodes CASGGMLGEKLFF.

The gene calls are TRBV19 and TRBJ2-1; TRBD2 agrees at 7 bases. The V gene end was trimmed by 3 bases and the J gene end by 7 bases; junction bases not matched to a gene: 3. Germline V lookup: CDR1 LNHDA, CDR2 SQIVND (reference sequence). The CDR3 has 13 residues. CDR3 nucleotides: TGTGCCAGTAGTATCGGAGCGGGAAATGAGCAGTTCTTC. Amino acids: CASSIGAGNEQFF.

V and J are TRBV4-2 and TRBJ2-7; D ambiguous. V was shortened by 6 bases and J by 8 bases, with 14 bases between the two germline ends. Germline lookup yields CDR1 LGHNA and CDR2 YNFKEQ. The CDR3 spans 12 residues. The CDR3, as DNA: TGTGCCAGCAGTCCGGACCTGGAGCAGCAGTACTTC. This encodes CASSPDLEQQYF.

This clonotype was detected a few times. The CDR3 spells CASRRPTGSDFF. The CDR3, as DNA: TGTGCCAGCAGAAGACCGACAGGGTCGGATTTCTTT. The V call is TRBV6-6, the J call TRBJ1-1; TRBD1 agrees at 7 bases. The CDR3 covers 12 residues. CDR1 and CDR2 (germline): MNHNY, SVGAGI (reference sequence). Trimming cost V 6 bases and J 13 bases; bases outside gene matches: 11.

The chain employs TRBV5-5 and TRBJ2-1, with D tentatively TRBD2 (6 bases). There are 15 residues in the CDR3. V lost 4 bases to trimming and J lost 7 bases, with 18 bases between them. Germline loops: CDR1 SGHKS, CDR2 YYEKEE (reference sequence). The CDR3 region is CASSGGLLIGNEQFF. The CDR3 DNA is TGTGCCAGCAGCGGGGGACTCCTTATTGGTAATGAGCAGTTCTTC.

The chain uses TRBV11-2 and TRBJ2-5; no clear D gene. The V end lost 1 base, the J end lost 7 bases, and 13 bases lay between the germline ends. The V gene's germline CDR1 is SGHAT and CDR2 FQNNGV. The CDR3 contains 14 residues. CDR3 coding DNA: TGTGCCAGCAGCTTAGGAAGGCAGATCGGGACCCAGTACTTC. Its protein is CASSLGRQIGTQYF.

This clonotype was picked up many times. The genes are TRBV6-2 or TRBV6-3 and TRBJ1-5; 9 bases map to TRBD1. CDR3 length equals 14 residues. J gave up 6 bases and V 6 bases, and 6 bases lay outside the gene matches. Per the germline V gene, CDR1 is MNHEY and CDR2 is SVGEGT. The DNA for the CDR3 is TGTGCCAGCAGCCAAACAGGGGGCCTTCAGCCCCAGCATTTT. It specifies CASSQTGGLQPQHF.

Many counts were recorded for this clonotype. The chain has TRBV9 and TRBJ2-3; D might be TRBD2 (5 bases). The V gene lost 1 base and the J gene lost 0 bases, with 12 bases spanning the gap. CDR1 and CDR2 from the germline V gene are SGDLS and YYNGEE. This CDR3 comprises 16 residues. The CDR3 sequence: CASSVHSGTSTDTQYF. The CDR3, as DNA: TGTGCCAGCAGCGTACACAGCGGAACTAGCACAGATACGCAGTATTTT.

This clonotype has just a few counts. J is TRBJ1-5 and V is TRBV12-5; D gene ambiguous. The length of the CDR3 is 17 residues. V was shortened by 6 bases and J by 4 bases, with 22 bases between the two germline ends. Germline loops: CDR1 LGHNT, CDR2 FRNRAP. This chain's CDR3 is CASGRSKSLFRNQPQHF. The CDR3 DNA follows: TGTGCTAGTGGAAGATCAAAAAGTCTATTCCGAAATCAGCCCCAGCATTTT. Full variable domain (outside the CDR3, taken from reference TRBV12-5 and TRBJ1-5): DARVTQTPRHKVTEMGQEVTMRCQPILGHNTVFWYRQTMMQGLELLAYFRNRAPLDDSGMPKDRFSAEMPDATLATLKIQPSEPRDSAVYFCASGRSKSLFRNQPQHFGDGTRLSIL.

This clonotype occurred many times. The genes are TRBV27 and TRBJ2-1; D unresolved. Germline assignment: CDR1 MNHEY and CDR2 SMNVEV (reference sequence). V was pared by 3 bases and J by 0 bases, with 12 bases between. This CDR3 comprises 16 residues. The CDR3 DNA reads as TGTGCCAGCAGTTTGGTAGGCGCGGCCTCCTACAATGAGCAGTTCTTC. Protein: CASSLVGAASYNEQFF.

This clonotype turned up a few times. This chain links TRBV5-1 with TRBJ2-2, with D tentatively TRBD2 (6 bases). V lost 1 base, J lost 3 bases, and 13 bases lay in between. The CDR3 has 16 amino acids. Germline CDR1 and CDR2: SGHRS and YFSETQ. The CDR3 DNA reads TGCGCCAGCAGCTTGCGGAGGGGACTCTACACCGGGGAGCTGTTTTTT. Translated: CASSLRRGLYTGELFF.

This clonotype was recorded many times. The chain couples TRBV4-3 to TRBJ1-1, with 7 bases identical to TRBD1. CDR1 and CDR2 from the germline V gene are LGHNA and YSLEER. The CDR3 runs 15 residues. Losses at the gene ends were 3 bases for V and 5 bases for J; bases not matched to a gene: 9. In nucleotides, the CDR3 is TGCGCCAGCAGCCAGGTAGACAGGGTCTTAACTGAAGCTTTCTTT. Translation: CASSQVDRVLTEAFF.